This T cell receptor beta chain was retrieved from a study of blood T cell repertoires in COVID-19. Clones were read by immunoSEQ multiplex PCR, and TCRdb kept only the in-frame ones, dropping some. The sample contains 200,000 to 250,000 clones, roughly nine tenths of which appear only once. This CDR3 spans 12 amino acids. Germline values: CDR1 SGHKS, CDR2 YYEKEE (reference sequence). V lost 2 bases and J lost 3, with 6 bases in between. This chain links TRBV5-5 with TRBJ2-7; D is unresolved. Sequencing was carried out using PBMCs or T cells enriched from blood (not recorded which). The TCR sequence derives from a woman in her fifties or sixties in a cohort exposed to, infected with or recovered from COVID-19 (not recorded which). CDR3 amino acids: CASSLSSYEQYF. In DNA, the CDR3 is TGTGCCAGCAGCTTATCTAGCTACGAGCAGTACTTC.